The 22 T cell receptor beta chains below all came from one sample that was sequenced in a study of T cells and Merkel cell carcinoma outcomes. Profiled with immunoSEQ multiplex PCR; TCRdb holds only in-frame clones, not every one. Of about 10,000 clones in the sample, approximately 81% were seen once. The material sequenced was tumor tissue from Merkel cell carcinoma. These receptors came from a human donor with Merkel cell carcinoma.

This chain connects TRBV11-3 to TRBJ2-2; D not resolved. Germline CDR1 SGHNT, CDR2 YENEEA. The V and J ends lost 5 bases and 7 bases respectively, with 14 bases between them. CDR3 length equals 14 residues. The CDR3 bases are TGTGCCAGCAGCCCCTCGCTAGGTATCGGGGAGCTGTTTTTT. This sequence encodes CASSPSLGIGELFF. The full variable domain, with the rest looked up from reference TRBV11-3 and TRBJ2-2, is EAGVVQSPRYKIIEKKQPVAFWCNPISGHNTLYWYLQNLGQGPELLIRYENEEAVDDSQLPKDRFSAERLKGVDSTLKIQPAELGDSAVYLCASSPSLGIGELFFGEGSRLTVL.

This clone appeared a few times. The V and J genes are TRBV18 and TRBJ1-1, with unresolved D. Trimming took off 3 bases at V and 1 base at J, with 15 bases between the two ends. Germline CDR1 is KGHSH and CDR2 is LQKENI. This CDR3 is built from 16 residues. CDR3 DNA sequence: TGTGCCAGCTCACCGACCCTAAACCACGAGAACACTGAAGCTTTCTTT. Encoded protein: CASSPTLNHENTEAFF. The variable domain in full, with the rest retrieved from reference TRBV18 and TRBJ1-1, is NAGVMQNPRHLVRRRGQEARLRCSPMKGHSHVYWYRQLPEEGLKFMVYLQKENIIDESGMPKERFSAEFPKEGPSILRIQQVVRGDSAAYFCASSPTLNHENTEAFFGQGTRLTVV.

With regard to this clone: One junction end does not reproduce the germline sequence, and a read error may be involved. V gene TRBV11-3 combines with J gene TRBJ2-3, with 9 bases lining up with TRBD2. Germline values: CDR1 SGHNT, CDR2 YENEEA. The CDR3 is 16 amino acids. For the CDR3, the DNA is TGTGCCAGCAGCTTAGGTAGCGGGGGACCTACAGATACGCAATATTTT. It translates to CASSLGSGGPTDTQYF.

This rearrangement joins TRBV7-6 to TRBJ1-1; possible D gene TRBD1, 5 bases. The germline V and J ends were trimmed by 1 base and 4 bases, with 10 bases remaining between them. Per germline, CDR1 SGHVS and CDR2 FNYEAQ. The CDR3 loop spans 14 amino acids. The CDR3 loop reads CASSLGPGGTEAFF. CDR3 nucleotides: TGTGCCAGCAGCTTAGGGCCGGGGGGCACTGAAGCTTTCTTT. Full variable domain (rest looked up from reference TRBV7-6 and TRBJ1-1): GAGVSQSPRYKVTKRGQDVALRCDPISGHVSLYWYRQALGQGPEFLTYFNYEAQQDKSGLPNDRFSAERPEGSISTLTIQRTEQRDSAMYRCASSLGPGGTEAFFGQGTRLTVV.

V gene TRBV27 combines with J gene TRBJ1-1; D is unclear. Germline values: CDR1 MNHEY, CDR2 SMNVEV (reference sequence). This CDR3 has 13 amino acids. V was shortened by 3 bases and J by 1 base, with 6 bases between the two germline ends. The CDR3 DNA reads TGTGCCAGCAGTTTTTCCCAGAACACTGAAGCTTTCTTT. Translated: CASSFSQNTEAFF.

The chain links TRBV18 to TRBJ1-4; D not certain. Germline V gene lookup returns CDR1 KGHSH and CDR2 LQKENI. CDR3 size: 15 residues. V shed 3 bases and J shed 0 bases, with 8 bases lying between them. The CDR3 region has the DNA TGTGCCAGCTCACCTCGGTCCGCAACTAATGAAAAACTGTTTTTT. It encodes CASSPRSATNEKLFF.

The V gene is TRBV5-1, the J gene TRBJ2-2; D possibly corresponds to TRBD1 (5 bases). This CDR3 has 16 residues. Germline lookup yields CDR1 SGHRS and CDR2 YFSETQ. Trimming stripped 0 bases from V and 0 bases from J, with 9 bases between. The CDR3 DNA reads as TGCGCCAGCAGCTTGGGGGGCAGGGCGAACACCGGGGAGCTGTTTTTT. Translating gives CASSLGGRANTGELFF.

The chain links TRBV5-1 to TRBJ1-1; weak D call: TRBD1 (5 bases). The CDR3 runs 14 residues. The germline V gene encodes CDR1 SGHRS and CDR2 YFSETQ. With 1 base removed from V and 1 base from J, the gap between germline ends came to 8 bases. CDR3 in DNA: TGCGCCAGCAGCTTGCTCACAGGGAACACTGAAGCTTTCTTT. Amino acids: CASSLLTGNTEAFF.

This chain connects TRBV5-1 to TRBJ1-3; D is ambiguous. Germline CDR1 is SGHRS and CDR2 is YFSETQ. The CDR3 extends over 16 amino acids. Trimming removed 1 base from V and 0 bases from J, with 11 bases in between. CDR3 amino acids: CASSLNAGVSGNTIYF. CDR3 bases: TGCGCCAGCAGCTTGAACGCGGGCGTCTCTGGAAACACCATATATTTT.

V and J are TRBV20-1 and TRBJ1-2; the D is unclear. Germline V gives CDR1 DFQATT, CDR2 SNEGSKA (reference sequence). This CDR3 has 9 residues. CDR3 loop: CKTNYGYTF. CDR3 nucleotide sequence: TGCAAGACTAACTATGGCTACACCTTC.

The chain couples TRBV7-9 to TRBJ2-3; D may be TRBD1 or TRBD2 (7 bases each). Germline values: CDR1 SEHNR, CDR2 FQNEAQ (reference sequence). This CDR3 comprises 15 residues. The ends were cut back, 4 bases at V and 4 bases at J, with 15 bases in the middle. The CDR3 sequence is CASSSGGGRADTQYF. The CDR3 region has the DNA TGTGCCAGCAGCTCAGGGGGGGGGCGCGCAGATACGCAGTATTTT.

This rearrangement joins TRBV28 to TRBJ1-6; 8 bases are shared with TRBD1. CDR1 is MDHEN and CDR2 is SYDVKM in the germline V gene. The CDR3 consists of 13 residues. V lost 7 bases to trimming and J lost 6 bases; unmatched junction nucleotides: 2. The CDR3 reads CASTGTGNSPLHF. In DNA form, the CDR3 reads TGTGCCAGCACGGGGACAGGTAATTCACCCCTCCACTTT.

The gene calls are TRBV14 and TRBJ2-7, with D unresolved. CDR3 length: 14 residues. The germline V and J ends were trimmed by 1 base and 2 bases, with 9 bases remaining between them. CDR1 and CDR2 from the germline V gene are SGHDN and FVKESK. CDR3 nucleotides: TGTGCCAGCAGCCAAGTGCCCTCGACCTACGAGCAGTACTTC. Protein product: CASSQVPSTYEQYF.

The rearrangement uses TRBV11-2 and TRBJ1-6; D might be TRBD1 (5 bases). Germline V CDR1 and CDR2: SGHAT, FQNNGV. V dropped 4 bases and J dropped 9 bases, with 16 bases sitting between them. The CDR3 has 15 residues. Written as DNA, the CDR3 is TGTGCCAGCAGCTCTGGAACAGTGAGGGGTTCACCCCTCCACTTT. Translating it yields CASSSGTVRGSPLHF.

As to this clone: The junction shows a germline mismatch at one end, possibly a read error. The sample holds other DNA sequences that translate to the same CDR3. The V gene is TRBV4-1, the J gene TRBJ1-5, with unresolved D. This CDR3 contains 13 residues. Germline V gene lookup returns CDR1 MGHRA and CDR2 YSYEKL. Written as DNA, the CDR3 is TGCGCCAGCAGTCAAGATGGGAACCAGCCCCAGCATTTT. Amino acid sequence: CASSQDGNQPQHF.

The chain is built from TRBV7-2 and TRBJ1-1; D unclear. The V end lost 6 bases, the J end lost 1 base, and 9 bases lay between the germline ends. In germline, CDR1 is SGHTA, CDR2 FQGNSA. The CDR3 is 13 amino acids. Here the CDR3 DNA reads TGTGCCAGCAGGCTTAACAGGAACACTGAAGCTTTCTTT. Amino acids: CASRLNRNTEAFF.

CDR3 sequence: CASSLGTGWDYGYTF. For the CDR3, the DNA is TGTGCCAGCAGCTTAGGGACAGGTTGGGACTATGGCTACACCTTC. The gene calls are TRBV7-9 and TRBJ1-2; 7 nucleotides match TRBD1. From germline, CDR1 is SEHNR and CDR2 FQNEAQ (reference sequence). The V gene end was trimmed by 1 base and the J gene end by 3 bases; junction bases not matched to a gene: 5. The CDR3 runs 15 residues.

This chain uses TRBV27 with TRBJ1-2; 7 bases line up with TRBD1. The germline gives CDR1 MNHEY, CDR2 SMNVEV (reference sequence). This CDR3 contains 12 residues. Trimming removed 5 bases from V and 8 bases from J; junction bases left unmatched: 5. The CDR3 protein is CASSRQGGGYTF. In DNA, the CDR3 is TGTGCCAGCAGTCGACAGGGAGGGGGCTACACCTTC.

The CDR3, as DNA: TGTGCCAGCAGTAGGACAGGGGATGAAAAACTGTTTTTT. Residues: CASSRTGDEKLFF. This chain connects TRBV9 to TRBJ1-4; 9 nucleotides line up with TRBD1. In germline, CDR1 is SGDLS, CDR2 YYNGEE. The CDR3 runs to 13 residues. Germline trimming cut 5 bases from V and 6 bases from J; bases unmatched to any gene: 2.

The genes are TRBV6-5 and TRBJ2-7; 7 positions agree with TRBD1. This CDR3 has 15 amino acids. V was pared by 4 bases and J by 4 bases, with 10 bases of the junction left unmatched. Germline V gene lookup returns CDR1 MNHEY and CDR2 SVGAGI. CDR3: CASSLRTGLWYEQYF. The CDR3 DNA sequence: TGTGCCAGCAGTTTACGGACAGGTTTGTGGTACGAGCAGTACTTC.

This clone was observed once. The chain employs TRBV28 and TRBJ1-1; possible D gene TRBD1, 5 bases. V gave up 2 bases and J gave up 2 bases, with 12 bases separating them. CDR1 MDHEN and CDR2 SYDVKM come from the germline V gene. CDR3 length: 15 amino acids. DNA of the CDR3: TGTGCCAGCAGTTTACCGGGCCAGGGTAACACTGAAGCTTTCTTT. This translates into CASSLPGQGNTEAFF. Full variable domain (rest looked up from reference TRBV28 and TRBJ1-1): DVKVTQSSRYLVKRTGEKVFLECVQDMDHENMFWYRQDPGLGLRLIYFSYDVKMKEKGDIPEGYSVSREKKERFSLILESASTNQTSMYLCASSLPGQGNTEAFFGQGTRLTVV.

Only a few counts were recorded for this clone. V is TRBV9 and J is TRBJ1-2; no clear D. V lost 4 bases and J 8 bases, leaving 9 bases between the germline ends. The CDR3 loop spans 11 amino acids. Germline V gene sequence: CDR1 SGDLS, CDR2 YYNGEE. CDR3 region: CASSSRGGYTF. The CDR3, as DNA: TGTGCCAGCAGCTCTCGTGGGGGCTACACCTTC.